The 21 T cell receptor beta chains reported below all come from one sample, sequenced in a study of cytomegalovirus exposure and HLA in healthy donors. The PCR employed 60 Vbeta primers together with 13 Jbeta primers. Repertoires were generated with immunoSEQ multiplex PCR, while TCRdb's copy carries only in-frame clones and drops some. In the table there are 100,000 to 120,000 clones, approximately 79% of which are singletons. The sample consisted of PBMCs. The receptors derive from a man younger than 40 in good health and CMV-seropositive.

The J gene is TRBJ2-3, the V gene TRBV5-1, with 11 bases fitting TRBD2. The germline gives CDR1 SGHRS, CDR2 YFSETQ. CDR3 length: 15 residues. Trimming cost V 7 bases and J 2 bases; bases outside gene matches: 6. In nucleotides, the CDR3 is TGCGCCAGCCTACCTAGCGGGGGGTACACAGATACGCAGTATTTT. Encoded protein: CASLPSGGYTDTQYF.

This sequence joins TRBV19 and TRBJ2-2, with 8 bases fitting TRBD1. The CDR3 has 13 amino acids. V shed 8 bases and J 3 bases; nucleotides not matched to a gene: 2. Germline-derived CDR1 and CDR2 are LNHDA and SQIVND (reference sequence). The CDR3 bases are TGTGCCAGTCGACAGGGGCACACCGGGGAGCTGTTTTTT. Amino acid sequence: CASRQGHTGELFF.

The CDR3 DNA reads as TGTGCCAGCAGCCATGTGTCTGGGACAGTGTTGTACGAGCAGTACTTC. Translated: CASSHVSGTVLYEQYF. The genes are TRBV14 and TRBJ2-7, with 7 bases lining up with TRBD1. With V trimmed by 3 bases and J by 4 bases, 12 bases remained unmatched. CDR1 and CDR2 from the germline V gene are SGHDN and FVKESK. The CDR3 extends over 16 amino acids.

This clone was recorded a few times. J is TRBJ2-1 and V is TRBV5-5; TRBD2 matches 15 bases. In germline, CDR1 is SGHKS, CDR2 YYEKEE (reference sequence). The CDR3 is 17 amino acids. The V gene end was trimmed by 5 bases and the J gene end by 7 bases; junction bases not matched to a gene: 10. For the CDR3, the DNA is TGTGCCAGCAGGGCAACCGGGACTAGCGGGGGGTATAATGAGCAGTTCTTC. Translating gives CASRATGTSGGYNEQFF.

This chain links TRBV6-6 with TRBJ1-2; 9 bases fit TRBD1. The CDR3 sequence is 16 residues long. After removal of 2 bases from V and 7 bases from J, the junction contained 11 bases not matched to a gene. The germline gives CDR1 MNHNY, CDR2 SVGAGI (reference sequence). The CDR3 nucleotides are TGTGCCAGCAGTTACCCAGCGGGACAGGGCCCTTCTGGCTACACCTTC. It translates to CASSYPAGQGPSGYTF.

The chain combines TRBV10-3 with TRBJ2-7, with no clear D. The CDR3 is made up of 12 amino acids. From germline, CDR1 is ENHRY and CDR2 SYGVKD. Trimming shortened V by 3 bases and J by 5 bases, and 8 bases separated the two germline ends. CDR3 bases: TGTGCCATCAGTGATCTGTCGGACGAGCAGTACTTC. It codes for CAISDLSDEQYF.

V is TRBV15 and J is TRBJ1-1; D gene uncertain. Per germline, CDR1 LNHNV and CDR2 YYDKDF (reference sequence). Between the trimmed V and J ends, which lost 6 bases and 3 bases, there was a span of 11 bases. The CDR3 runs to 13 residues. CDR3 sequence: CATSRGLDTEAFF. CDR3 DNA: TGTGCCACCAGTCGGGGTCTGGACACTGAAGCTTTCTTT. The variable domain in full, with the rest retrieved from reference TRBV15 and TRBJ1-1, is DAMVIQNPRYQVTQFGKPVTLSCSQTLNHNVMYWYQQKSSQAPKLLFHYYDKDFNNEADTPDNFQSRRPNTSFCFLDIRSPGLGDTAMYLCATSRGLDTEAFFGQGTRLTVV.

This chain connects TRBV6-6 to TRBJ2-7, with TRBD1 matching 7 bases. J lost 2 bases, V lost 6 bases, and 10 bases had no gene match. The germline V gene has CDR1 MNHNY and CDR2 SVGAGI (reference sequence). CDR3 length equals 15 residues. Here the CDR3 DNA reads TGTGCCAGCAGCCCCGGCAGGGGGTATGCCTACGAGCAGTACTTC. This gives the protein CASSPGRGYAYEQYF.

This sequence joins TRBV27 and TRBJ1-1, with unresolved D. V shed 2 bases and J shed 5 bases, with 12 bases lying between them. This CDR3 is 14 amino acids long. The germline gives CDR1 MNHEY, CDR2 SMNVEV (reference sequence). The CDR3, as DNA: TGTGCCAGCAGTTTAACGGGGTTCGGAACTGAAGCTTTCTTT. Protein sequence: CASSLTGFGTEAFF.

This chain connects TRBV4-2 to TRBJ1-1; tentatively, D is TRBD1 (6 bases). Per germline, CDR1 LGHNA and CDR2 YNFKEQ. Trimming stripped 0 bases from V and 7 bases from J, with 12 bases between. CDR3 length: 14 amino acids. The CDR3 coding sequence is TGTGCCAGCAGCCAAGATTCAGGGGCTTATGAAGCTTTCTTT. Amino acids: CASSQDSGAYEAFF.

The V gene is TRBV2, the J gene TRBJ2-1; D might be TRBD2 (5 bases). The CDR3 loop spans 14 amino acids. Germline V gene data show CDR1 as SNHLY and CDR2 as FYNNEI. The V end lost 0 bases, the J end lost 10 bases, and 13 bases lay between the germline ends. CDR3 residues: CASSEAGDSGEQFF. In DNA form, the CDR3 reads TGTGCCAGCAGTGAAGCCGGAGACTCGGGGGAGCAGTTCTTC.

J is TRBJ1-1 and V is TRBV6-1; TRBD1 matches at 11 bases. With V trimmed by 6 bases and J by 4 bases, 1 base remained unmatched. The CDR3 runs 13 residues. Germline CDR1 is MNHNS and CDR2 is SASEGT. CDR3 protein: CASRGQGGTEAFF. The CDR3 bases are TGTGCCAGCAGGGGACAGGGGGGCACTGAAGCTTTCTTT.

The chain is built from TRBV14 and TRBJ2-1, with unresolved D. The CDR3 is 15 residues long. The germline V and J ends were trimmed by 3 bases and 2 bases, with 11 bases remaining between them. Germline values: CDR1 SGHDN, CDR2 FVKESK. CDR3 bases: TGTGCCAGCAGCCATCTTAACTTTCCCTACAATGAGCAGTTCTTC. Amino acid sequence: CASSHLNFPYNEQFF.

The chain carries TRBV7-6 and TRBJ1-3, with a weak D call TRBD1 (6 bases). V was shortened by 2 bases and J by 0 bases, with 20 bases between the two germline ends. This CDR3 has 19 residues. Germline V lookup: CDR1 SGHVS, CDR2 FNYEAQ. The CDR3, as DNA: TGTGCCAGCAGCTTAAAGGCGGGCGGGCAGGGGTCCTCTGGAAACACCATATATTTT. This gives the protein CASSLKAGGQGSSGNTIYF.

V is TRBV7-9 and J is TRBJ1-1; 7 bases align to TRBD1. Unmatched junction bases numbered 4, after V lost 5 bases and J lost 1 base. The CDR3 runs to 14 residues. CDR1 SEHNR and CDR2 FQNEAQ come from the germline V gene (reference sequence). CDR3 loop: CASSPGQTNTEAFF. The CDR3 DNA sequence: TGTGCCAGCAGCCCGGGACAGACGAACACTGAAGCTTTCTTT.

The chain has TRBV10-3 and TRBJ1-1; D not resolved. The V end was cut by 2 bases, the J end by 1 base, with 5 bases between. The CDR3 has 13 residues. Germline V lookup: CDR1 ENHRY, CDR2 SYGVKD. The CDR3 protein is CAISEIQNTEAFF. CDR3 coding DNA: TGTGCCATCAGTGAGATACAGAACACTGAAGCTTTCTTT.

This rearrangement joins TRBV2 to TRBJ1-2; 8 bases line up with TRBD1. The germline gives CDR1 SNHLY, CDR2 FYNNEI. There are 14 residues in the CDR3. V trimming: 6 bases; J trimming: 8 bases; junction bases outside the gene matches: 11. In DNA, the CDR3 is TGTGCCAGCAGACCGGGACAGGCCCCCCAAGGCTACACCTTC. This encodes CASRPGQAPQGYTF.

The sample holds a few counts of this clone. The chain links TRBV4-2 to TRBJ2-3; 12 nucleotides match TRBD2. Trimming at V came to 1 base and at J to 4 bases, leaving 12 bases not matched to a gene. This CDR3 is built from 19 residues. Germline V gene sequence: CDR1 LGHNA, CDR2 YNFKEQ. The CDR3 DNA reads as TGTGCCAGCAGCCAAGCGGCTAGCGGGGGGGCCAGGCGGGCAGATACGCAGTATTTT. Protein product: CASSQAASGGARRADTQYF.

The gene calls are TRBV5-1 and TRBJ2-3; D is perhaps TRBD2 (5 bases). V lost 0 bases and J lost 0, with 11 bases in between. The germline V gene encodes CDR1 SGHRS and CDR2 YFSETQ. This CDR3 is built from 16 residues. The CDR3 loop is CASSLGAEGSTDTQYF. In DNA, the CDR3 is TGCGCCAGCAGCTTGGGAGCTGAGGGTAGCACAGATACGCAGTATTTT.

This chain joins TRBV2 and TRBJ2-7, with D possibly TRBD2 on 6 matching bases. V lost 6 bases and J lost 0, with 15 bases in between. Germline-derived CDR1 and CDR2 are SNHLY and FYNNEI. The CDR3 has 15 residues. As DNA, the CDR3 is TGTGCCAGCAGGGCTAGCGCTAAGAGCTCCTACGAGCAGTACTTC. Translated, it gives CASRASAKSSYEQYF.

This chain connects TRBV25-1 to TRBJ2-1, with a tentative D call TRBD1 (5 bases). Trimming stripped 3 bases from V and 4 bases from J, with 16 bases between. The CDR3 extends over 16 amino acids. Germline values: CDR1 MGHDK, CDR2 SYGVNS. The DNA of the CDR3 is TGTGCCAGCAGTGACCCCAGGGCTAGGGTTTACAATGAGCAGTTCTTC. Encoded protein: CASSDPRARVYNEQFF.